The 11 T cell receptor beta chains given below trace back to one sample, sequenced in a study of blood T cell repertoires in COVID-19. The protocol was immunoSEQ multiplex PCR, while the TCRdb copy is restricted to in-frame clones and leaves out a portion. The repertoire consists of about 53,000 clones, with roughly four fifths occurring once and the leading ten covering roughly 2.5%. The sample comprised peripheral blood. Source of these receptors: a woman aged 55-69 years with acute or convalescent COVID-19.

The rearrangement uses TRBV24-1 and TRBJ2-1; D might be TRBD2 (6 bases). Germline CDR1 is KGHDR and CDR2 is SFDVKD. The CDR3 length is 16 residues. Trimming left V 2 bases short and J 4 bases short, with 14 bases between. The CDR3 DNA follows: TGTGCCACCAGTGATTCTGGGGGACTTTGGTACAATGAGCAGTTCTTC. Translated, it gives CATSDSGGLWYNEQFF.

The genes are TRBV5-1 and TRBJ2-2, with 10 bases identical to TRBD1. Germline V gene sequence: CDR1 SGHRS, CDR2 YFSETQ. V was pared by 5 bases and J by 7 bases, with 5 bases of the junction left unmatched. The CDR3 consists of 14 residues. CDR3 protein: CASRPGQGHGELFF. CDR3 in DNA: TGCGCCAGCAGGCCGGGACAGGGGCACGGGGAGCTGTTTTTT. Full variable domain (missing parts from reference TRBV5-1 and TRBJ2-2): KAGVTQTPRYLIKTRGQQVTLSCSPISGHRSVSWYQQTPGQGLQFLFEYFSETQRNKGNFPGRFSGRQFSNSRSEMNVSTLELGDSALYLCASRPGQGHGELFFGEGSRLTVL.

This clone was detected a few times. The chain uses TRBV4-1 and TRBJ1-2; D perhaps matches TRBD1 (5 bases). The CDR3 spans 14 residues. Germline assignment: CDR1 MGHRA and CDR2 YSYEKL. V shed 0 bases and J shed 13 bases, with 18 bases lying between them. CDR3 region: CASSQEGQPHITTF. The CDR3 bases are TGCGCCAGCAGCCAAGAGGGGCAGCCTCACATTACCACCTTC.

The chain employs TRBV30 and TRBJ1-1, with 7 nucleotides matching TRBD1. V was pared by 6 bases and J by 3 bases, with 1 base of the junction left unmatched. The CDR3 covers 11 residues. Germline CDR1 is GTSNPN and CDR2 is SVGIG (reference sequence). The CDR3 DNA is TGTGCCTGCGACAGGGACACTGAAGCTTTCTTT. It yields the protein CACDRDTEAFF.

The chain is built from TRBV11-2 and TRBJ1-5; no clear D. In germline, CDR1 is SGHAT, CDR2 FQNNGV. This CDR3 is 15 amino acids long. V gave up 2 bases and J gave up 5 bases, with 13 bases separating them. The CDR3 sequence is CASSLNPAADQPQHF. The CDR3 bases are TGTGCCAGCAGCTTAAATCCGGCAGCGGATCAGCCCCAGCATTTT.

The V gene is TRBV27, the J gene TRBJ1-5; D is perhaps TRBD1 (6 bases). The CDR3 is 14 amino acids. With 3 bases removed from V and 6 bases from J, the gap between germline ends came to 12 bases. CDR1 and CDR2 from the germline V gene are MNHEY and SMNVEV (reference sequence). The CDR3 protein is CASSFLGAGQPQHF. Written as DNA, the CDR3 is TGTGCCAGCAGTTTTTTGGGGGCGGGTCAGCCCCAGCATTTT.

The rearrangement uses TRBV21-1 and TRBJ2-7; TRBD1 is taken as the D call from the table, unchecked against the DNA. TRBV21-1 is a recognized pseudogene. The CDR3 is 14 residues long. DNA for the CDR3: TGTGCCAGCAGCAATTACGGGACAGCATACGAGCAGTACTTC. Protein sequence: CASSNYGTAYEQYF.

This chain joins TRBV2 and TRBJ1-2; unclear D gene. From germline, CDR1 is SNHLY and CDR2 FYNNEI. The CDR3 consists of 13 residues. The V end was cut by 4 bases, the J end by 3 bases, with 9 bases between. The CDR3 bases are TGTGCCAGCAGTGGGGTAGCGGACTATGGCTACACCTTC. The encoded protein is CASSGVADYGYTF.

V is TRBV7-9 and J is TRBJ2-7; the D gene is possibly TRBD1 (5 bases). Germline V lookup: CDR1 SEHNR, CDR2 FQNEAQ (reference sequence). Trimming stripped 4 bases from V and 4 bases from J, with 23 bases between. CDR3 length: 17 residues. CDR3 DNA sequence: TGTGCCAGCAGCTCAGACACAAAGGACGGACACTTATACGAGCAGTACTTC. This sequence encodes CASSSDTKDGHLYEQYF.

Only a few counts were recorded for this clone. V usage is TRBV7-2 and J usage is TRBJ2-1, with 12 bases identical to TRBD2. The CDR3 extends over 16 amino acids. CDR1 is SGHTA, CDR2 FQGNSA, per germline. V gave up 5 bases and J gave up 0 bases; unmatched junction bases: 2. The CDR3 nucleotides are TGTGCCAGCAGCCCGACTAGCGGGAGCTCCTACAATGAGCAGTTCTTC. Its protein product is CASSPTSGSSYNEQFF.

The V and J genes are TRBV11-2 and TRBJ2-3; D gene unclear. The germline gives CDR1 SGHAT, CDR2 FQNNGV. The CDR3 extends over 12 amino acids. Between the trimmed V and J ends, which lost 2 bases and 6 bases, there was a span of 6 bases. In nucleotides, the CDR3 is TGTGCCAGCAGCTTAACCGGGGATACGCAGTATTTT. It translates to CASSLTGDTQYF.